These 21 T cell receptor beta chains share one sample of origin, sequenced in a study of blood T cell repertoires in COVID-19. The repertoire was sequenced with immunoSEQ multiplex PCR; TCRdb's copy has only in-frame clones and lacks some. The sample includes about 94,000 clones, 75% to 90% of them seen just once. The sequencing input was peripheral blood. These receptors all come from a human donor in a cohort sampled during active COVID-19.

V usage is TRBV18 and J usage is TRBJ1-4; maybe TRBD1 (5 bases). Between the trimmed V and J ends, which lost 6 bases and 0 bases, there was a span of 17 bases. Germline V gene sequence: CDR1 KGHSH, CDR2 LQKENI. The CDR3 contains 17 residues. Here the CDR3 reads CASSPTTGDSTNEKLFF. CDR3 coding DNA: TGTGCCAGCTCTCCAACCACAGGAGATTCAACTAATGAAAAACTGTTTTTT.

The V gene is TRBV2, the J gene TRBJ2-7, with D hard to call. This CDR3 has 11 residues. The V end was cut by 3 bases, the J end by 4 bases, with 4 bases between. Germline lookup yields CDR1 SNHLY and CDR2 FYNNEI. CDR3 in amino acids: CASSDGYEQYF. CDR3 nucleotide sequence: TGTGCCAGCAGTGACGGGTACGAGCAGTACTTC.

The chain joins TRBV5-1 to TRBJ2-7; possible D gene TRBD1, 6 bases. This CDR3 has 15 amino acids. From germline, CDR1 is SGHRS and CDR2 YFSETQ. Trimming left V 3 bases short and J 2 bases short, with 15 bases between. The CDR3 sequence: CASSSPGEGTYEQYF. In nucleotides, the CDR3 is TGCGCCAGCAGCTCGCCAGGGGAAGGAACCTACGAGCAGTACTTC.

The genes are TRBV27 and TRBJ2-1, with D perhaps TRBD2 (5 bases). Germline V gene sequence: CDR1 MNHEY, CDR2 SMNVEV (reference sequence). This CDR3 has 12 amino acids. V lost 2 bases and J 9 bases, leaving 8 bases between the germline ends. For the CDR3, the DNA is TGTGCCAGCAGTTTAGTGGCGGGTGAGCAGTTCTTC. Translation gives CASSLVAGEQFF.

This clone was seen repeatedly, ten times or more. CDR3 DNA: TGCGCCAGCATCGTCGATCCGACACTCATGAACACTGAAGCTTTCTTT. It yields the protein CASIVDPTLMNTEAFF. The chain carries TRBV5-1 and TRBJ1-1; D not certain. Trimming cost V 6 bases and J 0 bases, with 18 bases left between them. This CDR3 is 16 amino acids long. Germline V CDR1 and CDR2: SGHRS, YFSETQ.

The chain employs TRBV6-5 and TRBJ2-7, with 7 nucleotides matching TRBD2. The J segment lost 7 bases and the V segment lost 1 base, leaving 7 bases of the junction unmatched. Germline V gene data show CDR1 as MNHEY and CDR2 as SVGAGI. The CDR3 runs to 14 residues. The CDR3 DNA is TGTGCCAGCAGTTACTTCGCGGGAGAATGGGAGCAGTACTTC. Translated, it gives CASSYFAGEWEQYF.

The V gene is TRBV2, the J gene TRBJ1-1; D is perhaps TRBD1 (5 bases). Trimming cost V 6 bases and J 5 bases, with 16 bases left between them. Germline loops: CDR1 SNHLY, CDR2 FYNNEI. CDR3 length: 14 residues. CDR3 in amino acids: CASSPSGVRTEAFF. DNA of the CDR3: TGTGCCAGCAGCCCCTCGGGGGTTAGGACTGAAGCTTTCTTT.

The genes are TRBV5-1 and TRBJ2-3, with 10 bases fitting TRBD1. V trimming: 4 bases; J trimming: 2 bases; junction bases outside the gene matches: 7. This CDR3 comprises 16 residues. Germline loops: CDR1 SGHRS, CDR2 YFSETQ. CDR3 bases: TGCGCCAGCAGCCCGAGGGACAGGGGCAACACAGATACGCAGTATTTT. Its translation: CASSPRDRGNTDTQYF.

The chain couples TRBV4-2 to TRBJ2-7; 7 bases line up with TRBD1. This CDR3 comprises 15 residues. From germline, CDR1 is LGHNA and CDR2 YNFKEQ. Trimming at V came to 1 base and at J to 2 bases, leaving 5 bases not matched to a gene. In DNA form, the CDR3 reads TGTGCCAGCAGCCAAGCACAGGGGAGCACCTACGAGCAGTACTTC. Its protein product is CASSQAQGSTYEQYF.

This rearrangement joins TRBV15 to TRBJ2-5, with 14 positions matching TRBD2. Germline CDR1 LNHNV, CDR2 YYDKDF (reference sequence). V shed 6 bases, J shed 5 bases, and the junction held 5 bases outside the gene matches. The CDR3 is made up of 15 amino acids. The CDR3 here is CATRTSGRAMETQYF. CDR3 DNA: TGTGCCACCAGGACTAGCGGGAGGGCCATGGAGACCCAGTACTTC.

V usage is TRBV5-1 and J usage is TRBJ1-2, with 10 bases matching TRBD1. The CDR3 extends over 15 amino acids. V trimming: 3 bases; J trimming: 13 bases; junction bases outside the gene matches: 15. Germline CDR1 reads SGHRS; CDR2 reads YFSETQ. The CDR3 region is CASSSNTGQGTHATF. In DNA, the CDR3 is TGCGCCAGCAGCTCGAATACGGGACAGGGGACCCACGCCACCTTC.

This clone was seen more than once but under ten times. The rearrangement uses TRBV6-1 and TRBJ1-6; the match to TRBD1 covers 9 bases. V trimming: 1 base; J trimming: 10 bases; junction bases outside the gene matches: 5. The CDR3 is 15 amino acids. Germline lookup yields CDR1 MNHNS and CDR2 SASEGT. In DNA form, the CDR3 reads TGTGCCAGCAGTGAAGTCTGGACAGGGGCCTCACCCCTCCACTTT. It codes for CASSEVWTGASPLHF.

The chain links TRBV9 to TRBJ2-1; TRBD2 matches 7 bases. The CDR3 extends over 15 amino acids. The germline gives CDR1 SGDLS, CDR2 YYNGEE. Trimming removed 4 bases from V and 4 bases from J; junction bases left unmatched: 8. CDR3 loop: CASSLSSGLYNEQFF. The CDR3 nucleotides read TGTGCCAGCAGCTTATCTAGCGGACTTTACAATGAGCAGTTCTTC. Complete variable domain (other parts from reference TRBV9 and TRBJ2-1): DSGVTQTPKHLITATGQRVTLRCSPRSGDLSVYWYQQSLDQGLQFLIQYYNGEERAKGNILERFSAQQFPDLHSELNLSSLELGDSALYFCASSLSSGLYNEQFFGPGTRLTVL.

DNA for the CDR3: TGTGCCGCACGAGGGGGGGCAGCCTCTAGTACAGATACGCAGTATTTT. It is translated as CAARGGAASSTDTQYF. The chain couples TRBV10-3 to TRBJ2-3; the D gene is possibly TRBD2 (7 bases). Trimming took 11 bases from V and 3 from J, leaving 24 bases between them. Germline V CDR1 and CDR2: ENHRY, SYGVKD. The CDR3 totals 16 residues.

The chain employs TRBV19 and TRBJ1-1, with D perhaps TRBD1 (5 bases). V lost 7 bases, J lost 4 bases, and 22 bases lay in between. The CDR3 extends over 16 amino acids. Germline V lookup: CDR1 LNHDA, CDR2 SQIVND (reference sequence). DNA of the CDR3: TGTGCCAGTAATTTCAAAAGAAGGGAGGGACTCACTGAAGCTTTCTTT. It codes for CASNFKRREGLTEAFF. Using reference TRBV19 and TRBJ1-1 for the parts outside the CDR3, the full variable domain is DGGITQSPKYLFRKEGQNVTLSCEQNLNHDAMYWYRQDPGQGLRLIYYSQIVNDFQKGDIAEGYSVSREKKESFPLTVTSAQKNPTAFYLCASNFKRREGLTEAFFGQGTRLTVV.

V usage is TRBV9 and J usage is TRBJ1-6, with 7 bases that match TRBD1. Germline V gene data show CDR1 as SGDLS and CDR2 as YYNGEE. With 5 bases clipped from V and 2 bases from J, the junction kept 7 bases outside the gene matches. CDR3 length: 16 residues. CDR3 sequence reads: CASRSGQDPYNSPLHF. The CDR3 coding sequence is TGTGCCAGCAGATCAGGACAGGACCCCTATAATTCACCCCTCCACTTT. The full variable domain, with the rest looked up from reference TRBV9 and TRBJ1-6, is DSGVTQTPKHLITATGQRVTLRCSPRSGDLSVYWYQQSLDQGLQFLIQYYNGEERAKGNILERFSAQQFPDLHSELNLSSLELGDSALYFCASRSGQDPYNSPLHFGNGTRLTVT.

The J gene is TRBJ1-4, the V gene TRBV6-5, with TRBD1 as a possible D gene (5 bases). Germline V gene data show CDR1 as MNHEY and CDR2 as SVGAGI. This CDR3 has 14 residues. V lost 5 bases and J lost 2, with 9 bases in between. CDR3 sequence reads: CASSPGITNEKLFF. The CDR3 DNA follows: TGTGCCAGCAGTCCAGGGATCACTAATGAAAAACTGTTTTTT.

The chain carries TRBV18 and TRBJ1-1; D may be TRBD1 (6 bases). Trimming left V 6 bases short and J 1 base short, with 15 bases between. Germline CDR1 reads KGHSH; CDR2 reads LQKENI. The length of the CDR3 is 15 residues. CDR3 DNA: TGTGCCAGCTCCCAAGGACAGATTTCGAACACTGAAGCTTTCTTT. It translates to CASSQGQISNTEAFF.

This clone was observed a single time. The chain uses TRBV5-6 and TRBJ2-7, with 8 bases matching TRBD1. This CDR3 has 16 residues. Unmatched junction bases numbered 12, after V lost 4 bases and J lost 3 bases. The V gene's germline CDR1 is SGHDT and CDR2 YYEEEE. The CDR3 reads CASSPQQGGDIYEQYF. CDR3 DNA: TGTGCCAGCAGCCCACAACAGGGGGGTGATATCTACGAGCAGTACTTC.

The chain couples TRBV28 to TRBJ1-1; D is possibly TRBD1 (6 bases). Germline CDR1 is MDHEN and CDR2 is SYDVKM. V was cut by 8 bases and J by 0 bases, with 10 bases left in between. This CDR3 is 13 amino acids long. CDR3 nucleotide sequence: TGTGCCAGCTTGCCAGGGGTGAACACTGAAGCTTTCTTT. This encodes CASLPGVNTEAFF. Looking up the rest from reference TRBV28 and TRBJ1-1 gives the full variable domain: DVKVTQSSRYLVKRTGEKVFLECVQDMDHENMFWYRQDPGLGLRLIYFSYDVKMKEKGDIPEGYSVSREKKERFSLILESASTNQTSMYLCASLPGVNTEAFFGQGTRLTVV.

This clone was picked up a small number of times. The V gene is TRBV13, the J gene TRBJ1-2; D may be TRBD1 (5 bases). V lost 6 bases and J 3 bases, leaving 17 bases between the germline ends. Germline V gene data show CDR1 as PRHDT and CDR2 as FYEKMQ (reference sequence). This CDR3 is 15 amino acids long. CDR3 loop: CASSRARRADYGYTF. In nucleotides, the CDR3 is TGTGCCAGCAGTCGCGCGCGCAGGGCGGACTATGGCTACACCTTC.